A single sample gave rise to the 22 T cell receptor beta chains below, sequenced in a study of blood T cell repertoires in COVID-19. Using immunoSEQ multiplex PCR, the repertoire was profiled, and TCRdb retains in-frame clones only, with some absent. The sample yields 300,000 or so clones, 87% seen once. Sequenced material: PBMCs or T cells enriched from blood (not recorded which). The receptors come from a woman aged 25 to 39 who had recovered from COVID-19.

The chain uses TRBV30 and TRBJ2-1; 12 nucleotides line up with TRBD2. Germline-derived CDR1 and CDR2 are GTSNPN and SVGIG (reference sequence). The CDR3 consists of 11 residues. V lost 5 bases to trimming and J lost 12 bases; unmatched junction nucleotides: 2. The CDR3 protein is CAWSSGGGQFF. The CDR3 DNA is TGTGCCTGGTCTAGCGGGGGGGGGCAGTTCTTC.

V usage is TRBV6-5 and J usage is TRBJ1-2; the D gene is possibly TRBD1 (5 bases). The CDR3 runs to 15 residues. The ends were cut back, 8 bases at V and 0 bases at J, with 16 bases in the middle. Germline loops: CDR1 MNHEY, CDR2 SVGAGI. DNA of the CDR3: TGTGCCAGCGGGGACGCAGGAGGGTCTAACTATGGCTACACCTTC. It yields the protein CASGDAGGSNYGYTF.

J is TRBJ2-1 and V is TRBV3-1 (or the pseudogene TRBV3-2), with TRBD1 identical over 11 bases. Germline lookup yields CDR1 LGHDT and CDR2 YNNKEL (reference sequence). CDR3 length: 16 amino acids. V was pared by 2 bases and J by 7 bases, with 7 bases of the junction left unmatched. In DNA, the CDR3 is TGTGCCAGCAGCCAACCGGGGACAGGGGGAGGAAATGAGCAGTTCTTC. It specifies CASSQPGTGGGNEQFF.

The V call is TRBV11-1, the J call TRBJ2-2; D perhaps matches TRBD2 (6 bases). From germline, CDR1 is SGHAT and CDR2 FQDESV (reference sequence). The CDR3 runs 16 residues. Trimming took 4 bases from V and 5 from J, leaving 17 bases between them. The CDR3 region has the DNA TGTGCCAGCAGCTCGCCGGAGGGGTGGGGAACCGGGGAGCTGTTTTTT. This translates into CASSSPEGWGTGELFF.

This chain joins TRBV7-9 and TRBJ2-2; tentative D call: TRBD2 (6 bases). CDR1 and CDR2 from the germline V gene are SEHNR and FQNEAQ (reference sequence). Trimming cost V 5 bases and J 0 bases, with 7 bases left between them. The CDR3 spans 14 residues. The CDR3 loop is CASSRGTNTGELFF. The CDR3 nucleotides are TGTGCCAGCAGCCGGGGGACGAACACCGGGGAGCTGTTTTTT.

The V and J genes are TRBV5-1 and TRBJ1-4, with 9 bases aligning to TRBD1. Germline CDR1 and CDR2: SGHRS and YFSETQ. The CDR3 covers 15 residues. The V gene end was trimmed by 0 bases and the J gene end by 8 bases; junction bases not matched to a gene: 5. Written as DNA, the CDR3 is TGCGCCAGCAGCTTGGAAGGGACAGGGACCGAAAAACTGTTTTTT. Encoded protein: CASSLEGTGTEKLFF.

This clone was recorded once. V usage is TRBV4-2 and J usage is TRBJ2-1; D not resolved. Germline CDR1 and CDR2: LGHNA and YNFKEQ. V lost 4 bases and J 6 bases, leaving 19 bases between the germline ends. CDR3 length equals 16 residues. DNA for the CDR3: TGTGCCAGCAGCCCCGGAGCAATGACGGTTGGCAATGAGCAGTTCTTC. Translating it yields CASSPGAMTVGNEQFF.

This chain's CDR3 is CASRGNTGLLTYEQYF. CDR3 in DNA: TGTGCCAGCAGGGGCAATACGGGGTTGCTGACCTACGAGCAGTACTTC. The chain carries TRBV2 and TRBJ2-7; D perhaps matches TRBD2 (5 bases). The CDR3 sequence is 16 residues long. V was shortened by 6 bases and J by 2 bases, with 20 bases between the two germline ends. Germline V gene sequence: CDR1 SNHLY, CDR2 FYNNEI.

This rearrangement joins TRBV19 to TRBJ1-2; 7 bases line up with TRBD1. The CDR3 has 16 residues. V shed 2 bases, J shed 7 bases, and the junction held 13 bases outside the gene matches. Per germline, CDR1 LNHDA and CDR2 SQIVND (reference sequence). DNA for the CDR3: TGTGCCAGTAGTATAATCTCGGGACAGCTAGGTGGTGGCTACACCTTC. This encodes CASSIISGQLGGGYTF. The whole variable domain, remainder taken from reference TRBV19 and TRBJ1-2, is DGGITQSPKYLFRKEGQNVTLSCEQNLNHDAMYWYRQDPGQGLRLIYYSQIVNDFQKGDIAEGYSVSREKKESFPLTVTSAQKNPTAFYLCASSIISGQLGGGYTFGSGTRLTVV.

The V call is TRBV4-1, the J call TRBJ1-4; D might be TRBD1 (5 bases). This CDR3 spans 15 amino acids. V lost 4 bases to trimming and J lost 8 bases, with 17 bases between them. The V gene's germline CDR1 is MGHRA and CDR2 YSYEKL. Here the CDR3 reads CASSLGQGNGEKLFF. CDR3 bases: TGCGCCAGCAGCCTCGGGCAGGGAAATGGGGAAAAACTGTTTTTT.

This clone appeared a single time. The chain links TRBV18 to TRBJ1-1; TRBD1 might be the D (6 bases). The V gene lost 4 bases and the J gene lost 1 base, with 16 bases spanning the gap. Per the germline V gene, CDR1 is KGHSH and CDR2 is LQKENI. This CDR3 region has 16 residues. This chain's CDR3 is CASSRRQGPTNTEAFF. CDR3 coding DNA: TGTGCCAGCTCACGCCGGCAGGGGCCGACGAACACTGAAGCTTTCTTT. Together with reference TRBV18 and TRBJ1-1, the CDR3 gives the full variable domain: NAGVMQNPRHLVRRRGQEARLRCSPMKGHSHVYWYRQLPEEGLKFMVYLQKENIIDESGMPKERFSAEFPKEGPSILRIQQVVRGDSAAYFCASSRRQGPTNTEAFFGQGTRLTVV.

V is TRBV2 and J is TRBJ1-4, with D possibly matching TRBD1 (5 bases). V lost 4 bases, J lost 0 bases, and 9 bases lay in between. The CDR3 loop spans 15 amino acids. Germline V gene data show CDR1 as SNHLY and CDR2 as FYNNEI. CDR3 nucleotides: TGTGCCAGCAGTGGGGGCCCTTCAACTAATGAAAAACTGTTTTTT. Translated: CASSGGPSTNEKLFF. Full variable domain (outside the CDR3, taken from reference TRBV2 and TRBJ1-4): EPEVTQTPSHQVTQMGQEVILRCVPISNHLYFYWYRQILGQKVEFLVSFYNNEISEKSEIFDDQFSVERPDGSNFTLKIRSTKLEDSAMYFCASSGGPSTNEKLFFGSGTQLSVL.

The V call is TRBV10-2, the J call TRBJ1-2; maybe TRBD1 (6 bases). CDR1 is WSHSY, CDR2 SAAADI, per germline. V dropped 2 bases and J dropped 3 bases, with 7 bases sitting between them. CDR3 length equals 13 residues. The CDR3 DNA reads TGCGCCAGCAGTGAGAGGACAGACTATGGCTACACCTTC. This translates into CASSERTDYGYTF.

The V gene is TRBV7-8, the J gene TRBJ1-6; a possible D gene is TRBD1 (5 bases). Trimming stripped 0 bases from V and 5 bases from J, with 5 bases between. The CDR3 has 14 residues. Per the germline V gene, CDR1 is SGHVS and CDR2 is FQNEAQ. Here the CDR3 DNA reads TGTGCCAGCAGCTTAGCAGGGGATAATTCACCCCTCCACTTT. The encoded protein is CASSLAGDNSPLHF.

CDR3 sequence reads: CASSAPVLLEAFF. The CDR3 DNA reads as TGTGCCAGCAGCGCCCCAGTTTTGCTTGAAGCTTTCTTT. This sequence joins TRBV7-2 and TRBJ1-1; D gene uncertain. CDR1 and CDR2 from the germline V gene are SGHTA and FQGNSA. The CDR3 extends over 13 amino acids. Trimming removed 5 bases at V and 7 bases at J, with 14 bases between.

This clone has a single count. The chain couples TRBV9 to TRBJ2-7, with TRBD2 identical over 11 bases. The V segment lost 0 bases and the J segment 2 bases; nucleotides outside the gene matches: 7. This CDR3 spans 17 amino acids. CDR1 and CDR2 from the germline V gene are SGDLS and YYNGEE. The CDR3 nucleotides read TGTGCCAGCAGCGTAGCTGGGCTAGCGGGGGGCCCCTACGAGCAGTACTTC. Protein: CASSVAGLAGGPYEQYF.

J is TRBJ2-3 and V is TRBV7-3; 12 bases align to TRBD2. V shed 6 bases, J shed 6 bases, and the junction held 4 bases outside the gene matches. Germline CDR1 is SGHTA and CDR2 is FQGTGA. The CDR3 covers 14 residues. The CDR3 sequence: CASRTGLAGDTQYF. DNA of the CDR3: TGTGCCAGCAGAACGGGACTAGCGGGCGATACGCAGTATTTT.

This clone was seen only once. V and J are TRBV21-1 and TRBJ1-3. TRBV21-1 represents a pseudogene. The CDR3 extends over 18 amino acids. The DNA for the CDR3 is TGTGCCAGCAGCAAATATATATTCGAGGGAGTCTCTGGAAACACCATATATTTT. This gives the protein CASSKYIFEGVSGNTIYF.

J is TRBJ1-4 and V is TRBV12-3 or TRBV12-4; TRBD1 might be the D (5 bases). V shed 8 bases and J shed 8 bases, with 12 bases lying between them. There are 12 residues in the CDR3. CDR3 region: CASRVRGEKLFF. For the CDR3, the DNA is TGTGCCAGCCGGGTACGGGGGGAAAAACTGTTTTTT.

The gene calls are TRBV2 and TRBJ2-1, with 7 bases matching TRBD1. With V trimmed by 3 bases and J by 9 bases, 11 bases remained unmatched. The CDR3 has 15 amino acids. Germline V CDR1 and CDR2: SNHLY, FYNNEI. CDR3 residues: CASSDPGTASREQFF. CDR3 DNA sequence: TGTGCCAGCAGTGACCCCGGGACAGCATCCCGTGAGCAGTTCTTC.

The V call is TRBV6-2 or TRBV6-3, the J call TRBJ1-1; D remains ambiguous. Germline V lookup: CDR1 MNHEY, CDR2 SVGEGT. This CDR3 spans 17 amino acids. V gave up 2 bases and J gave up 0 bases, with 16 bases separating them. The CDR3 DNA is TGTGCCAGCAGTTACCCCGAGGGTATGGGGATGAACACTGAAGCTTTCTTT. Translating gives CASSYPEGMGMNTEAFF.

A word on this clone: Distinct nucleotide sequences in the sample also encode this CDR3. The genes are TRBV2 and TRBJ1-2; TRBD1 might be the D (5 bases). This CDR3 is 13 amino acids long. The germline V gene encodes CDR1 SNHLY and CDR2 FYNNEI. The V gene lost 3 bases and the J gene lost 3 bases, with 8 bases spanning the gap. Written as DNA, the CDR3 is TGTGCCAGCAGTGATCAGGGTGACTATGGCTACACCTTC. Protein sequence: CASSDQGDYGYTF.